The following is a TCR beta chain sequence with its context. Its matching antigen is unknown. The sample is drawn from a study of cytomegalovirus exposure and HLA in healthy donors. Broader study findings: Published work reported that the classifier diagnosed cytomegalovirus status with high specificity and sensitivity. Presence/absence analyses took donor sequencing depth as roughly uniform.

The study ran its PCR with 60 Vbeta and 13 Jbeta primers. Profiling relied on immunoSEQ multiplex PCR, and the TCRdb table lists in-frame clones only, not all of them. Among over 80,000 clones, 75% to 80% were seen once, and the ten largest hold 6%. CDR3 size: 13 residues. V lost 3 bases, J lost 0 bases, and 5 bases lay in between. Germline lookup yields CDR1 MNHNS and CDR2 SASEGT. The V gene is TRBV6-1, the J gene TRBJ1-2, with D tentatively TRBD1 (5 bases). This sequence originates from a female donor in good health and CMV-seronegative. Input material: PBMCs. CDR3: CASSETANYGYTF. CDR3 nucleotide sequence: TGTGCCAGCAGTGAGACAGCTAACTATGGCTACACCTTC.